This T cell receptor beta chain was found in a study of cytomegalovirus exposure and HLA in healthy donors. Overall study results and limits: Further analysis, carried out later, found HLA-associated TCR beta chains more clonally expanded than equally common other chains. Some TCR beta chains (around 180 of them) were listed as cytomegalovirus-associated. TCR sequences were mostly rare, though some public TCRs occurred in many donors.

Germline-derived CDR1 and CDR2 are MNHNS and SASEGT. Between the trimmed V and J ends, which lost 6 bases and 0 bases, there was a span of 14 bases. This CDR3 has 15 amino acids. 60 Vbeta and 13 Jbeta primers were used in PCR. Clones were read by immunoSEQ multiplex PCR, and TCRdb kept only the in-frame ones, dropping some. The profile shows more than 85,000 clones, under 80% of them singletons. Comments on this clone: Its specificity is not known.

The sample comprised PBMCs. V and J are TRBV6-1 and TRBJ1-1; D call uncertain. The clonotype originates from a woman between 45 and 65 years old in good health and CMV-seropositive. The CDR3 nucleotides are TGTGCCAGCAGATCACACGTGGTCTTGAACACTGAAGCTTTCTTT. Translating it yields CASRSHVVLNTEAFF.